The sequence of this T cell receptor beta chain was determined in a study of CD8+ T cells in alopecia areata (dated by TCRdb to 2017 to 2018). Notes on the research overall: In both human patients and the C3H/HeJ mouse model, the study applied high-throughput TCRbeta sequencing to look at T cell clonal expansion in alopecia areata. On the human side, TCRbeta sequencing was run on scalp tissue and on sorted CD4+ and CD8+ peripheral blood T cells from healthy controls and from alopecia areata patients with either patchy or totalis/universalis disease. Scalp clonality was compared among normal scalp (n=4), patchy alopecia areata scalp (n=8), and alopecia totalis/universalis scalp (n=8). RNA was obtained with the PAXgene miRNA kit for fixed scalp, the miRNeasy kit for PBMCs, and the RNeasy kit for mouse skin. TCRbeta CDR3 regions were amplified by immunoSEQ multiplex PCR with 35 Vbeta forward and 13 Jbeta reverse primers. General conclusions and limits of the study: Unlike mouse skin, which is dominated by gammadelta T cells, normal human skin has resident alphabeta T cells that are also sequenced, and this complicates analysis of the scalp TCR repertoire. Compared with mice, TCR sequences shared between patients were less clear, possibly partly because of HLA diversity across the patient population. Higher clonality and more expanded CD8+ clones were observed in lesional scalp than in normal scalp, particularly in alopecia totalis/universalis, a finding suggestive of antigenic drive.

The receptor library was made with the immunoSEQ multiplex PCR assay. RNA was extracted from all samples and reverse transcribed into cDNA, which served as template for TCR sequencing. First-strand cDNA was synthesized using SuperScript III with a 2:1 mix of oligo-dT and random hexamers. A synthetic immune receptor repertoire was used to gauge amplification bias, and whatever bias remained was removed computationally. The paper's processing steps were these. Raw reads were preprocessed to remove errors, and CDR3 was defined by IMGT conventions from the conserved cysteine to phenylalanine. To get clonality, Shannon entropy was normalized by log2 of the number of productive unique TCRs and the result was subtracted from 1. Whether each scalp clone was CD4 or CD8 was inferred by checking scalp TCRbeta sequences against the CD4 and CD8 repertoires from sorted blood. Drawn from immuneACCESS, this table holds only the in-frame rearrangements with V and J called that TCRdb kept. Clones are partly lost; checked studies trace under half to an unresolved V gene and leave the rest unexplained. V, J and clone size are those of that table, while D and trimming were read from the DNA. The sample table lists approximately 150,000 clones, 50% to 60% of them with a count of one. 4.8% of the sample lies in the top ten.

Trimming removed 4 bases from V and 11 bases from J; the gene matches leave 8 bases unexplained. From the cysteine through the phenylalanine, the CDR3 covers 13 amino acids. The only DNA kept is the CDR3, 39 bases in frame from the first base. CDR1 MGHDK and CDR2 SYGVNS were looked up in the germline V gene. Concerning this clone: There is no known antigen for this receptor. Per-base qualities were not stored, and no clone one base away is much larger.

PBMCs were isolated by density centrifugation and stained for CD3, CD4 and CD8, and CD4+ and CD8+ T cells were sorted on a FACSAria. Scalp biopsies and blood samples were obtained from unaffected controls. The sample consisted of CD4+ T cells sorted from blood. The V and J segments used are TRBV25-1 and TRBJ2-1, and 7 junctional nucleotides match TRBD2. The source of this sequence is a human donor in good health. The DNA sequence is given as TGTGCCAGCAGTGCGACTAGCTATGGACAGCAGTTCTTC. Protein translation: CASSATSYGQQFF.